This T cell receptor beta chain is from a study of T cells after yellow fever vaccination. They built TCR cDNA with 5'RACE template switching, a step that put in a universal primer site and UMIs. Using its own MiXCR run on the 5' RACE reads, TCRdb lists one record per CDR3 protein. The sample comprises 350,000 or so distinct CDR3 sequences, 8% to 9.5% of which are singletons, and around 17% rests with the top ten. Study-level findings and limits: After the booster, about 95% of CD4 and about nine tenths of CD8 primary-response clones were re-detected.

CDR3 length equals 17 residues. Germline lookup yields CDR1 SNHLY and CDR2 FYNNEI. Trimming shortened V by 3 bases and J by 0 bases, and 12 bases separated the two germline ends. This clonotype was seen more than once but under ten times. Its antigen is as yet unknown. The receptor comes from a man younger than 30 who received the YFV17D yellow fever vaccine. This sample comprised PBMCs, obtained roughly 47 days after the first yellow fever vaccination. This sequence joins TRBV2 and TRBJ1-6; the D is unclear. As DNA, the CDR3 is TGTGCCAGCAGTGACCCGGAGGGAAGCTCCTATAATTCACCCCTCCACTTT. Translating gives CASSDPEGSSYNSPLHF.